This T cell receptor (beta chain) was identified in a study of T-cell reconstitution after alpha-beta-depleted transplantation in children. This clonotype was seen repeatedly, ten times or more. This CDR3 has 17 residues. The germline CDR1 and CDR2 sequences are DFQATT and SNEGSKA (reference sequence). V shed 4 bases, J shed 0 bases, and the junction held 9 bases outside the gene matches. A library of TCRbeta sequences, prepared with unique molecular identifiers, was generated. A single record per CDR3 protein comes from TCRdb applying MiXCR to the PCR reads. The data contain around 680,000 distinct CDR3 sequences, roughly 17% of them seen just once; the ten biggest clones take up 1.1%.

This specimen consisted of PBMCs from the stem cell graft donor, obtained from the stem cell graft. This sequence originates from a human donor who donated a stem cell graft to a child with acute myeloid leukemia. V gene TRBV20-1 combines with J gene TRBJ2-3, with 11 positions matching TRBD2. In DNA form, the CDR3 reads TGCAGTGCTACCCCCCGACTAGCGGGGCCCAGCACAGATACGCAGTATTTT. This sequence encodes CSATPRLAGPSTDTQYF.